One and the same sample provided the 31 T cell receptor beta chains below, sequenced in a study of response to subunit inactivated influenza vaccine. One entry per CDR3 protein results from TCRdb running MiXCR on the RT-PCR reads. The table has about 530,000 distinct CDR3 sequences, 10% to 15% seen once. Material: PBMCs from blood, obtained more than 35 days after vaccination. Every receptor here comes from a man aged 45 to 65 who received an inactivated influenza vaccine.

V is TRBV7-2 and J is TRBJ2-1; 7 positions agree with TRBD2. CDR1 SGHTA and CDR2 FQGNSA come from the germline V gene. V lost 4 bases and J lost 6; bases outside the gene matches: 9. CDR3 length: 15 amino acids. For the CDR3, the DNA is TGTGCCAGCAGCTCACCTAGCGGAAAGGGCAATGAGCAGTTCTTC. Translation: CASSSPSGKGNEQFF.

In its sample, this clonotype was seen a few times. The chain's CDR3 is CSARDRPSGNTIYF. The DNA for the CDR3 is TGCAGTGCTAGAGATCGGCCCTCTGGAAACACCATATATTTT. The rearrangement joins TRBV20-1 to TRBJ1-3; no firm D call. The length of the CDR3 is 14 residues. CDR1 is DFQATT, CDR2 SNEGSKA, per germline (reference sequence). V lost 0 bases and J 0 bases, leaving 6 bases between the germline ends.

The chain carries TRBV20-1 and TRBJ1-1; D remains ambiguous. Germline CDR1 reads DFQATT; CDR2 reads SNEGSKA (reference sequence). V was clipped by 4 bases and J by 1 base, with 13 bases between them. CDR3 length: 14 residues. CDR3 protein: CSATRDGGNTEAFF. The DNA of the CDR3 is TGCAGTGCTACACGTGACGGAGGGAACACTGAAGCTTTCTTT.

This chain joins TRBV2 and TRBJ2-5; D is uncertain. There are 14 residues in the CDR3. Germline lookup yields CDR1 SNHLY and CDR2 FYNNEI. V was cut by 3 bases and J by 2 bases, with 10 bases left in between. CDR3 DNA: TGTGCCAGCAGTGATCGGACCGGACAAGAGACCCAGTACTTC. It codes for CASSDRTGQETQYF.

The CDR3 loop reads CASSQQTKAFF. Here the CDR3 DNA reads TGTGCCAGCAGCCAACAAACGAAAGCTTTCTTT. The rearrangement joins TRBV3-1 to TRBJ1-1; unclear D gene. This CDR3 has 11 amino acids. The V and J ends lost 2 bases and 9 bases respectively, with 7 bases between them. Germline V gene lookup returns CDR1 LGHDT and CDR2 YNNKEL (reference sequence).

The rearrangement links TRBV7-2 to TRBJ2-7; perhaps D is TRBD1 or TRBD2 (5 bases each). The germline V gene encodes CDR1 SGHTA and CDR2 FQGNSA. This CDR3 contains 13 residues. Trimming cost V 3 bases and J 6 bases, with 12 bases left between them. DNA for the CDR3: TGTGCCAGCAGCTTGGCCCCCGGGGCCGAGCAGTACTTC. Amino acid sequence: CASSLAPGAEQYF. The entire variable domain, with the rest obtained from reference TRBV7-2 and TRBJ2-7, is as follows: GAGVSQSPSNKVTEKGKDVELRCDPISGHTALYWYRQSLGQGLEFLIYFQGNSAPDKSGLPSDRFSAERTGGSVSTLTIQRTQQEDSAVYLCASSLAPGAEQYFGPGTRLTVT.

The genes are TRBV12-3 or TRBV12-4 and TRBJ1-1; D unclear. There are 13 residues in the CDR3. Trimming took off 6 bases at V and 5 bases at J, with 13 bases between the two ends. The CDR3 nucleotides are TGTGCCAGCAGCCCGGAGCGGGTTACTGAAGCTTTCTTT. Protein: CASSPERVTEAFF.

This sequence joins TRBV6-2 or TRBV6-3 and TRBJ2-2; 10 bases fit TRBD2. Trimming removed 2 bases from V and 4 bases from J; junction bases left unmatched: 1. Looked up from germline, CDR1 is MNHEY and CDR2 is SVGEGT. This CDR3 has 15 residues. DNA of the CDR3: TGTGCCAGCAGTTACCTAGCGGGAGCCACCGGGGAGCTGTTTTTT. It codes for CASSYLAGATGELFF.

The sample holds a few counts of this clonotype. The gene calls are TRBV28 and TRBJ1-6; D call uncertain. Germline V gene lookup returns CDR1 MDHEN and CDR2 SYDVKM. The CDR3 extends over 15 amino acids. Deletions cut 6 bases from V and 3 bases from J, with 12 bases between. The CDR3 reads CASSPGLYYNSPLHF. The CDR3 DNA reads TGTGCCAGCAGCCCCGGGTTGTACTATAATTCACCCCTCCACTTT.

This clonotype was recorded a few times. The rearrangement joins TRBV5-1 to TRBJ2-3; D might be TRBD1 or TRBD2, each matching 5 bases. There are 16 residues in the CDR3. V lost 0 bases and J lost 5, with 16 bases in between. Germline CDR1 reads SGHRS; CDR2 reads YFSETQ. In DNA form, the CDR3 reads TGCGCCAGCAGCTTGGCCGTGAGGGGAGCAGGAGATACGCAGTATTTT. Amino acids: CASSLAVRGAGDTQYF. The full variable domain, its missing parts supplied by reference TRBV5-1 and TRBJ2-3, is KAGVTQTPRYLIKTRGQQVTLSCSPISGHRSVSWYQQTPGQGLQFLFEYFSETQRNKGNFPGRFSGRQFSNSRSEMNVSTLELGDSALYLCASSLAVRGAGDTQYFGPGTRLTVL.

Ten or more counts support this clonotype. The chain is built from TRBV12-3 or TRBV12-4 and TRBJ2-7; 11 positions agree with TRBD1. V lost 5 bases, J lost 6 bases, and 3 bases stayed unmatched. The CDR3 covers 13 residues. The CDR3 DNA reads as TGTGCCAGCAGTCTAGGGACAGGGGGCGAGCAGTACTTC. Translation gives CASSLGTGGEQYF.

This chain links TRBV7-2 with TRBJ1-2; D ambiguous. Deletions cut 3 bases from V and 7 bases from J, with 12 bases between. The germline V gene has CDR1 SGHTA and CDR2 FQGNSA. The CDR3 spans 13 residues. CDR3 sequence: CASSFDRSGGYTF. The DNA for the CDR3 is TGTGCCAGCAGCTTTGACCGGTCGGGTGGCTACACCTTC. Complete variable domain (other parts from reference TRBV7-2 and TRBJ1-2): GAGVSQSPSNKVTEKGKDVELRCDPISGHTALYWYRQSLGQGLEFLIYFQGNSAPDKSGLPSDRFSAERTGGSVSTLTIQRTQQEDSAVYLCASSFDRSGGYTFGSGTRLTVV.

V gene TRBV5-5 combines with J gene TRBJ1-4; D is unclear. Germline V CDR1 and CDR2: SGHKS, YYEKEE (reference sequence). Trimming took 3 bases from V and 8 from J, leaving 17 bases between them. The CDR3 extends over 15 amino acids. This chain's CDR3 is CASSYGGVGGEKLFF. The CDR3 bases are TGTGCCAGCAGCTATGGTGGGGTAGGAGGCGAAAAACTGTTTTTT.

This clonotype was seen only a few times. This chain joins TRBV4-2 and TRBJ2-7; possible D gene TRBD1, 5 bases. The germline CDR1 and CDR2 sequences are LGHNA and YNFKEQ. The CDR3 is 13 amino acids. Between the trimmed V and J ends, which lost 1 base and 3 bases, there was a span of 7 bases. The CDR3 nucleotides read TGTGCCAGCAGCCAAGCAAGGGGCTACGAGCAGTACTTC. It translates to CASSQARGYEQYF.

In its sample, this clonotype was seen a few times. V gene TRBV7-2 combines with J gene TRBJ2-5; a weak D match, TRBD2 (6 bases). In germline, CDR1 is SGHTA, CDR2 FQGNSA. The CDR3 is 12 amino acids. Trimming pared 5 bases from V and 9 bases from J, leaving 13 bases between. The CDR3 spells CASSVDRDSQYF. DNA for the CDR3: TGTGCCAGCAGCGTAGACCGGGACTCCCAGTACTTC.

This clonotype has a handful of counts. CDR3 sequence reads: CAISVGRAGGTQYF. The DNA for the CDR3 is TGTGCCATCAGTGTTGGCAGGGCAGGGGGGACCCAGTACTTC. The chain carries TRBV10-3 and TRBJ2-5, with 7 bases lining up with TRBD1. CDR3 size: 14 residues. Trimming removed 4 bases from V and 7 bases from J; junction bases left unmatched: 9. The V gene's germline CDR1 is ENHRY and CDR2 SYGVKD.

This clonotype has a count of ten or more. The V call is TRBV29-1, the J call TRBJ1-1; no definite D call. The germline V gene encodes CDR1 SQVTM and CDR2 ANQGSEA. V lost 7 bases, J lost 1 base, and 7 bases lay in between. The CDR3 contains 11 residues. Here the CDR3 reads CSATENTEAFF. The CDR3 DNA reads as TGCAGCGCTACAGAGAACACTGAAGCTTTCTTT.

This clonotype was picked up a small number of times. The gene calls are TRBV30 and TRBJ2-5; possibly TRBD2 for D (7 bases). CDR3 length: 15 residues. The germline gives CDR1 GTSNPN, CDR2 SVGIG (reference sequence). V gave up 2 bases and J gave up 4 bases, with 17 bases separating them. The CDR3 region is CAWSFGGLSGETQYF. Here the CDR3 DNA reads TGTGCCTGGAGTTTCGGGGGGCTGAGTGGAGAGACCCAGTACTTC.

The genes are TRBV20-1 and TRBJ2-1, with D tentatively TRBD1 (5 bases). Germline loops: CDR1 DFQATT, CDR2 SNEGSKA (reference sequence). Trimming removed 4 bases at V and 4 bases at J, with 14 bases between. CDR3 size: 14 residues. Here the CDR3 reads CSAITGSNYNEQFF. DNA of the CDR3: TGCAGTGCTATTACAGGATCAAATTACAATGAGCAGTTCTTC.

This clonotype has just a few counts. The genes are TRBV29-1 and TRBJ2-1; TRBD2 matches 15 bases. The CDR3 runs to 14 residues. Germline CDR1 is SQVTM and CDR2 is ANQGSEA. The trim removed 8 bases at V and 9 bases at J, leaving 8 bases unmatched. Here the CDR3 DNA reads TGCAGCTCTGGACTAGCGGGGGGGAGAGGTGAGCAGTTCTTC. Its translation: CSSGLAGGRGEQFF.

This clonotype occurred a few times. V is TRBV20-1 and J is TRBJ2-1, with 14 nucleotides matching TRBD2. Germline-derived CDR1 and CDR2 are DFQATT and SNEGSKA (reference sequence). CDR3 length equals 19 residues. J gave up 8 bases and V 2 bases, and 17 bases lay outside the gene matches. The CDR3 coding sequence is TGCAGTGCTAGAAATCTACGACTAGCGGGAGGGCCTCTGGAGGATGAGCAGTTCTTC. As protein: CSARNLRLAGGPLEDEQFF.

The chain employs TRBV7-2 and TRBJ2-1, with D perhaps TRBD1 or TRBD2 (5 bases each). V shed 5 bases and J shed 4 bases, with 12 bases lying between them. Germline loops: CDR1 SGHTA, CDR2 FQGNSA. CDR3 size: 14 residues. The CDR3 spells CASSQGRSYNEQFF. The CDR3 DNA follows: TGTGCCAGCAGCCAGGGACGGAGTTACAATGAGCAGTTCTTC. Full variable domain (missing parts from reference TRBV7-2 and TRBJ2-1): GAGVSQSPSNKVTEKGKDVELRCDPISGHTALYWYRQSLGQGLEFLIYFQGNSAPDKSGLPSDRFSAERTGGSVSTLTIQRTQQEDSAVYLCASSQGRSYNEQFFGPGTRLTVL.

There are many counts of this clonotype. At one boundary the junction diverges from the germline segment, which might be a read error. The chain is built from TRBV10-3 and TRBJ2-7; D is uncertain. The V gene's germline CDR1 is ENHRY and CDR2 SYGVKD. This CDR3 region has 12 residues. The CDR3 nucleotides are TGTGCCACCAGTGAACGGACCTACGAGCAGTACTTC. Protein sequence: CATSERTYEQYF.

The chain has TRBV12-3 or TRBV12-4 and TRBJ1-1; perhaps TRBD1 as D (6 bases). With 2 bases removed from V and 4 bases from J, the gap between germline ends came to 14 bases. The length of the CDR3 is 15 residues. The CDR3 DNA follows: TGTGCCAGCAGTTTATTGGGGGGCGTAGGCACTGAAGCTTTCTTT. Its translation: CASSLLGGVGTEAFF.

This clonotype was counted a few times. V usage is TRBV20-1 and J usage is TRBJ1-3; no firm D call. The germline V gene encodes CDR1 DFQATT and CDR2 SNEGSKA (reference sequence). V was clipped by 6 bases and J by 0 bases, with 9 bases between them. This CDR3 spans 13 amino acids. The CDR3 spells CSANRPSGNTIYF. CDR3 nucleotide sequence: TGCAGTGCGAACCGGCCCTCTGGAAACACCATATATTTT.

This clonotype was seen at least ten times. The chain has TRBV5-6 and TRBJ2-1, with 9 bases that match TRBD1. Losses at the gene ends were 3 bases for V and 9 bases for J; bases not matched to a gene: 7. Germline V CDR1 and CDR2: SGHDT, YYEEEE. CDR3 length: 14 amino acids. DNA of the CDR3: TGTGCCAGCAGCTCGGGACAGGGTTCTGGTGAGCAGTTCTTC. Translating it yields CASSSGQGSGEQFF.

This clonotype has a handful of counts. The chain combines TRBV11-2 with TRBJ2-7; D is possibly TRBD2 (5 bases). V lost 3 bases, J lost 7 bases, and 16 bases lay in between. The CDR3 sequence is 14 residues long. Germline lookup yields CDR1 SGHAT and CDR2 FQNNGV. The CDR3 loop reads CASSFQRSLGEQYF. CDR3 in DNA: TGTGCCAGCAGCTTCCAGCGGAGTCTGGGAGAGCAGTACTTC.

This clonotype has at least ten counts. The V and J genes are TRBV20-1 and TRBJ2-5; D might be TRBD2 (6 bases). Germline V gene data show CDR1 as DFQATT and CDR2 as SNEGSKA (reference sequence). The V gene lost 8 bases and the J gene lost 1 base, with 11 bases spanning the gap. The CDR3 has 12 residues. CDR3 protein: CSLGDSQETQYF. The CDR3 DNA sequence: TGCAGTCTAGGGGACTCCCAAGAGACCCAGTACTTC.

This clonotype has more than one count but fewer than ten. This chain joins TRBV12-3 or TRBV12-4 and TRBJ2-3; no firm D call. The CDR3 sequence is 13 residues long. V gave up 10 bases and J gave up 3 bases, with 14 bases separating them. The CDR3 is CAIDRVGTDTQYF. For the CDR3, the DNA is TGTGCCATCGACCGGGTGGGGACAGATACGCAGTATTTT.

This rearrangement joins TRBV13 to TRBJ2-3, with TRBD2 identical over 14 bases. The germline CDR1 and CDR2 sequences are PRHDT and FYEKMQ (reference sequence). Trimming removed 4 bases from V and 5 bases from J; junction bases left unmatched: 5. The CDR3 runs to 16 residues. Here the CDR3 reads CASSSRLAGGKDTQYF. CDR3 sequence (DNA): TGTGCCAGCAGCTCCCGACTAGCGGGGGGGAAAGATACGCAGTATTTT.

This clonotype occurred a few times. The V call is TRBV7-9, the J call TRBJ1-3, with a weak D call TRBD1 (6 bases). CDR1 and CDR2 from the germline V gene are SEHNR and FQNEAQ (reference sequence). The V and J ends lost 1 base and 0 bases respectively, with 10 bases between them. This CDR3 comprises 16 residues. This CDR3 reads CASSLDRGLSGNTIYF. CDR3 bases: TGTGCCAGCAGCTTAGACCGGGGGCTCTCTGGAAACACCATATATTTT.